The sequence of this T cell receptor (beta chain) was determined in a study of T cells after yellow fever vaccination (dated by TCRdb to 2018 to 2020). Study-level background: Libraries from fractions with low cell numbers were prepared with the SMART-Seq v4 Ultra Low Input RNA kit. Bulk TCR alpha and beta repertoires were sequenced longitudinally to track T-cell clones before and after primary and booster YFV17D yellow fever vaccination. Two healthy male donors, one aged 18 to 30 and one aged 30 to 40 years, made up the cohort. Blood was drawn at multiple timepoints before and after primary and secondary immunization, with bulk PBMC replicates and cell subsets isolated. The investigation overall reported the following: FACS-sorted repertoires could contain abundant contaminating clonotypes from the bulk population, so computational filtering was required. Because only a couple of donors were included in the study, the extent to which the findings can be generalized is limited. Compared with the primary T-cell response, the secondary T-cell response was weaker but faster, peaking on day 5 rather than day 15. After the booster, most of the clones that had expanded following primary vaccination were detected again (roughly 96% of CD4 and around 87% of CD8), which suggests that memory was broadly maintained. A small fraction of clonotypes appeared in both the CD4 and CD8 compartments, likely as a result of convergent recombination.

This clonotype was detected a few times. Its antigen remains undetermined. No much larger clonotype is one base removed from it; base qualities were not supplied. TCR cDNA was made using 5'RACE template switching, a step that added a universal primer site and unique molecular identifiers. Priming for cDNA synthesis came from both the TCR alpha and TCR beta constant segments. Library amplification used two PCR steps, and the second PCR step added sample barcodes and sequencing adapters. Sequencing of the libraries was done on either Illumina HiSeq 2500 (2x100 bp) or NovaSeq (2x150 bp). The published analysis was carried out like this. MIGEC was used to demultiplex reads and collapse the reads into UMI consensus sequences, and MiXCR was used for V(D)J alignment. Vaccine-responding clonotypes were identified with edgeR using replicate PBMC samples, with FDR below 0.01 and a log2 fold change above 5 up to day 15 being required. CD4 or CD8 identity was assigned to each bulk clonotype according to whether the clonotype was present at higher abundance in the sequenced CD4 repertoire or the sequenced CD8 repertoire. TCRdb reprocessed the public reads (quality trimming at Q25 with fastp, clone calling with MiXCR) and kept in-frame beta chains. Rows matching on CDR3 protein sequence are summarized as one entry with the most common DNA and genes. The authors' filters were not applied to this entry. For this sample the table gives 450,000 to 600,000 distinct CDR3 sequences, of which around a sixth were detected only once. The top ten clones comprise 17% of the sample.

The meaning of the sample's treatment or condition label: live attenuated yellow fever vaccine strain. At each blood-draw timepoint, two biological replicates of bulk PBMCs were collected. PBMCs were isolated from peripheral blood using a standard Ficoll-Paque protocol. TriZol was used to extract RNA from bulk PBMCs, CD4 and CD8 fractions, and dextramer-positive and dextramer-negative fractions. Unmatched junction bases come to 6, with V trimmed by 2 bases and J by 3 bases. The germline V gene provides CDR1 MNHEY and CDR2 SVGAGI. From the cysteine through the phenylalanine, the CDR3 covers 16 amino acids. The sequence is cut down to CDR3 DNA, 48 bases in frame from base 1.

In this chain, TRBV6-5 is recombined with TRBJ2-2, and TRBD1 aligns with 7 junction nucleotides. The TCR sequence derives from a man aged 18 to 30 who received the YFV17D yellow fever vaccine. The source material was PBMCs, sampled 5 days after the first yellow fever vaccination. The CDR3 amino acid sequence is: CASSYPGQVDTGELFF. The DNA is as follows: TGTGCCAGCAGTTACCCAGGACAGGTGGACACCGGGGAGCTGTTTTTT.